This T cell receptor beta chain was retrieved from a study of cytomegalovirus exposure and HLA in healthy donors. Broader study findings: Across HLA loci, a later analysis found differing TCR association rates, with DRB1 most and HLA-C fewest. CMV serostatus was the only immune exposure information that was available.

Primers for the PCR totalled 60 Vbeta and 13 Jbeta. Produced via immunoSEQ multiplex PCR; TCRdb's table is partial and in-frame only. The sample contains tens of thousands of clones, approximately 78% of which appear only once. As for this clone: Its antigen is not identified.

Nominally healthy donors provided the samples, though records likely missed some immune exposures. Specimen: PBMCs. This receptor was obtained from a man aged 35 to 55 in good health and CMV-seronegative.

CDR3 protein: CASSFPGQATEQYF. The CDR3 DNA follows: TGTGCCAGCAGCTTTCCGGGACAGGCAACCGAGCAGTACTTC. V usage is TRBV13 and J usage is TRBJ2-7; TRBD1 matches 8 bases. The V gene end was trimmed by 3 bases and the J gene end by 6 bases; junction bases not matched to a gene: 7. The CDR3 is 14 amino acids. The germline V gene encodes CDR1 PRHDT and CDR2 FYEKMQ (reference sequence).